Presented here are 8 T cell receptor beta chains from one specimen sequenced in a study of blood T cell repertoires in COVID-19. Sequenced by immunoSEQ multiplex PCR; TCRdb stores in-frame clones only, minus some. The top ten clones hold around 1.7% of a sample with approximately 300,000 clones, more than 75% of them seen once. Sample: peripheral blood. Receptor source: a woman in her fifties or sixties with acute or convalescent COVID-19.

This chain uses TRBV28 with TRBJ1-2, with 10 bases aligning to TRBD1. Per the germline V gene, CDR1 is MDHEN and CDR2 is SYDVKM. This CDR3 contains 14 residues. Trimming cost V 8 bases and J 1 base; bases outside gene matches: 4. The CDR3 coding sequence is TGTGCCAGCGGCCGGGACAGGGGTAACTATGGCTACACCTTC. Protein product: CASGRDRGNYGYTF.

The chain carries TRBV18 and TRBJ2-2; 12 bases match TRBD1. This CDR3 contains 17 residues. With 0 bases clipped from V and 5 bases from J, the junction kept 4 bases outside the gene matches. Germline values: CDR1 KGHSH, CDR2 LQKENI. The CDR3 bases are TGTGCCAGCTCACCACCCGGGACAGGGGGCCGGACCGGGGAGCTGTTTTTT. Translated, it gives CASSPPGTGGRTGELFF.

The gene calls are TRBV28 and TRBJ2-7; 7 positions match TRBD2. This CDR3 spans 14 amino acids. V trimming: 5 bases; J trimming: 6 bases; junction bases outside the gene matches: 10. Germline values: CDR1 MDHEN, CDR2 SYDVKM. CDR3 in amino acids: CASSPTGTIFEQYF. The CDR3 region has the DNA TGTGCCAGCAGTCCCACCGGGACTATATTCGAGCAGTACTTC.

CDR3 in amino acids: CASSGRPGQETQYF. The CDR3 coding sequence is TGTGCCAGCAGCGGGAGGCCGGGGCAAGAGACCCAGTACTTC. The V and J genes are TRBV5-4 and TRBJ2-5, with D tentatively TRBD2 (6 bases). Deletions cut 4 bases from V and 2 bases from J, with 12 bases between. Germline V gene data show CDR1 as SGHNT and CDR2 as YYREEE (reference sequence). The CDR3 runs 14 residues.

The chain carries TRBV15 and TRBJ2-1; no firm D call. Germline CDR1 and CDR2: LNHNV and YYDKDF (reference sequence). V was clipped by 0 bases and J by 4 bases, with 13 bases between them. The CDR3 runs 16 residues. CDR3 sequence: CATSRDLTVGYNEQFF. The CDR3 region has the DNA TGTGCCACCAGCAGAGACTTAACAGTTGGGTACAATGAGCAGTTCTTC.

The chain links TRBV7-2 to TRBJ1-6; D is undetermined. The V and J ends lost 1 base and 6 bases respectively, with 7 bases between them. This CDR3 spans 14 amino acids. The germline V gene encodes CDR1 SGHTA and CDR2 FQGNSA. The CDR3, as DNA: TGTGCCAGCAGCTTAGGCAACTTTAATTCACCCCTCCACTTT. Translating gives CASSLGNFNSPLHF.

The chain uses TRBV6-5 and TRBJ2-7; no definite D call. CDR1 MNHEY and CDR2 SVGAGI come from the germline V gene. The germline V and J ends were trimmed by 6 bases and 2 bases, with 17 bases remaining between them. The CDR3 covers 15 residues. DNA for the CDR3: TGTGCCAGCAGCCCGGCCCACCTAGGCCCCTACGAGCAGTACTTC. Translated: CASSPAHLGPYEQYF.

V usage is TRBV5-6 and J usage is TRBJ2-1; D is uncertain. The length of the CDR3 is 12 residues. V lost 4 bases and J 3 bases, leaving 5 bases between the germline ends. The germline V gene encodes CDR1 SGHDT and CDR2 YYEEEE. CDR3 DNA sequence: TGTGCCAGCAGCCTCTACTACAATGAGCAGTTCTTC. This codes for CASSLYYNEQFF.